This TCR beta chain is from a study of human T cells and chemical hapten exposure. Study summary: Each patient's scalp received weekly diphenylcyclopropenone throughout the approximately 23-week study.

This clonotype was counted between two and nine times. The CDR3 is made up of 14 amino acids. V was cut by 8 bases and J by 0 bases, with 13 bases left in between. Germline CDR1 and CDR2: MDHEN and SYDVKM. Time point given: pre-sensitization, week 0. Treatment defined: therapeutic diphenylcyclopropenone sensitization with weekly scalp DPC. Sequencing started from total RNA isolated from unfractionated whole blood. Each CDR3 protein gets one entry after TCRdb re-called the RACE reads with MiXCR. This sample has a few hundred thousand distinct CDR3 sequences, with approximately 8.6% found just once. The receptor comes from a woman aged 35 to 49 with alopecia areata. Some clones in this sample may be carry-over from other donors' samples. The rearrangement links TRBV28 to TRBJ1-1; no definite D call. The starting material was whole blood, obtained in connection with sensitization to the hapten diphenylcyclopropenone (DPC). Here the CDR3 reads CASRRELMNTEAFF. The DNA of the CDR3 is TGTGCCAGCCGGCGAGAGCTCATGAACACTGAAGCTTTCTTT.